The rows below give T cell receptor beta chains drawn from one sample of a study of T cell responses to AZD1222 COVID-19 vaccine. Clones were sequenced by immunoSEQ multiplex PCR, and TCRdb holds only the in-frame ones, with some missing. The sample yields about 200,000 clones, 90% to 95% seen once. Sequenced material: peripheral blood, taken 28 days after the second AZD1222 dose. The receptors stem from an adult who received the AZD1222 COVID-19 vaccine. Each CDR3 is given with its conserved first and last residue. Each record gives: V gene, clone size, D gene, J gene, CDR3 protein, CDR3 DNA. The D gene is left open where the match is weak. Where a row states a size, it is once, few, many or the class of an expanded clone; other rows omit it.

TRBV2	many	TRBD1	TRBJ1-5	CASRVQGASNQPQHF	TGTGCCAGCAGGGTACAGGGGGCGAGCAATCAGCCCCAGCATTTT
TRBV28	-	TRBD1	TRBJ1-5	CASSPTGTGKQPQHF	TGTGCCAGCAGTCCAACAGGGACAGGCAAACAGCCCCAGCATTTT
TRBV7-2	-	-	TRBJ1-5	CASSLAQSQPQHF	TGTGCCAGCAGCTTAGCGCAGAGTCAGCCCCAGCATTTT
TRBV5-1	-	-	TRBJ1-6	CASSIRTAAYNSPLHF	TGCGCCAGCAGCATCAGGACAGCCGCCTATAATTCACCCCTCCACTTT
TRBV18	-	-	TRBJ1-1	CASSTGPWGMNTEAFF	TGTGCCAGCTCAACCGGGCCATGGGGGATGAACACTGAAGCTTTCTTT
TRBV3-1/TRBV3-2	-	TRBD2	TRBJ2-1	CASSQTSGRIEQFF	TGTGCCAGCAGCCAAACTAGCGGGAGAATTGAGCAGTTCTTC
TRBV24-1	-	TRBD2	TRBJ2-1	CATSEPTSESYNEQFF	TGTGCCACCAGTGAACCTACTAGCGAATCCTACAATGAGCAGTTCTTC
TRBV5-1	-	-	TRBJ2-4	CASSPGENIQYF	TGCGCCAGCAGCCCAGGGGAAAACATTCAGTACTTC
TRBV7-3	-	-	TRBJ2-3	CASSPTGQYTQYF	TGTGCCAGCAGCCCAACGGGACAATATACGCAGTATTTT
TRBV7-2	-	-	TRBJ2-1	CASSLGPYNEQFF	TGTGCCAGCAGCTTGGGGCCTTACAATGAGCAGTTCTTC
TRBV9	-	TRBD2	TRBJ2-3	CASSSRTSTSTDTQYF	TGTGCCAGCAGCTCACGGACTAGCACTAGCACAGATACGCAGTATTTT
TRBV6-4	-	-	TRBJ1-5	CASSDDPNQPQHF	TGTGCCAGCAGTGACGACCCTAATCAGCCCCAGCATTTT
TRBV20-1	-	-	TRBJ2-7	CKPGPPYEQYF	TGCAAGCCGGGACCCCCCTACGAGCAGTACTTC
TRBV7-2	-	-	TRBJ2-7	CASSLGGSAYYEQYF	TGTGCCAGCAGCTTAGGTGGTAGCGCTTACTACGAGCAGTACTTC
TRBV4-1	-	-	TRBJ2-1	CASSQATPGAYNEQFF	TGCGCCAGCAGCCAAGCAACCCCCGGGGCCTACAATGAGCAGTTCTTC
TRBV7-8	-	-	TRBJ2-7	CASSLANSYEQYF	TGTGCCAGCAGCTTAGCGAACTCCTACGAGCAGTACTTC
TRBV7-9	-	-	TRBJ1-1	CASSLRGYTEAFF	TGTGCCAGCAGCTTACGGGGATACACTGAAGCTTTCTTT
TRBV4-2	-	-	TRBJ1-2	CASSQDEVGYTF	TGTGCCAGCAGCCAAGACGAGGTGGGCTACACCTTC
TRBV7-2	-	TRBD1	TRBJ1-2	CASSLTGGDYGYTF	TGTGCCAGCAGCTTAACAGGGGGCGACTATGGCTACACCTTC